The present TCR beta chain was sequenced within a study of shared clonotypes between healthy human individuals. Across the whole study: Each donor's CD8 memory used one plate, CD8 naive two, each CD4 subset three.

Concerning this clone: Antigen: not known.

The V gene lost 1 base and the J gene lost 1 base, with 9 bases spanning the gap. CDR3 length: 15 residues. The germline CDR1 and CDR2 sequences are SGDLS and YYNGEE. Authors' methods: Junction-only immunoSEQ data arrived without quality scores, meaning filtering differed. The assay was immunoSEQ multiplex PCR, and TCRdb's table has in-frame clones only and misses some. The V and J calls and clone size come from that table; D and trimming were worked out from the DNA. The sample consists of approximately 2,000,000 clones, roughly 90% of them appearing once. Notes on the study in general: On the whole, naive subsets had larger estimated richness than memory subsets had.

The genes are TRBV9 and TRBJ1-3; D might be TRBD1 (5 bases). The TCR originated in a man aged 18-30 years in good health. Some clones in this sample may be carry-over from other donors' samples. The sample consisted of naive CD4+ T cells from PBMCs. Noted subset: CD45RA+ positively selected. The DNA for the CDR3 is TGTGCCAGCAGCGTATCAGCAGGGTCTGGAAACACCATATATTTT. Protein product: CASSVSAGSGNTIYF.